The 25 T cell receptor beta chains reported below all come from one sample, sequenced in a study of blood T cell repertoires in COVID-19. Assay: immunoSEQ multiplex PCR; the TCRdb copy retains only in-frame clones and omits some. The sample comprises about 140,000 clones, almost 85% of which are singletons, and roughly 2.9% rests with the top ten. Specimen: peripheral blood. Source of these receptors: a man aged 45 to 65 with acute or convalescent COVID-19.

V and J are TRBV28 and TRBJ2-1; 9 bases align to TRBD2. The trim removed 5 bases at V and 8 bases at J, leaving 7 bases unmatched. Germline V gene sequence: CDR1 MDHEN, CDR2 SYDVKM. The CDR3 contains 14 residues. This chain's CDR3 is CASSRTSVGDEQFF. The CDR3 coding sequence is TGTGCCAGCAGTAGGACTAGCGTGGGGGATGAGCAGTTCTTC. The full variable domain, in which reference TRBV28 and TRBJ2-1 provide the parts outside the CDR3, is DVKVTQSSRYLVKRTGEKVFLECVQDMDHENMFWYRQDPGLGLRLIYFSYDVKMKEKGDIPEGYSVSREKKERFSLILESASTNQTSMYLCASSRTSVGDEQFFGPGTRLTVL.

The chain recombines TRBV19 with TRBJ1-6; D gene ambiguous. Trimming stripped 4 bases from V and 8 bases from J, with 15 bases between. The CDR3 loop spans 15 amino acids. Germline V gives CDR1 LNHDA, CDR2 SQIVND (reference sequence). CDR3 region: CASSTQIGVDSPLHF. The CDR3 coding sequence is TGTGCCAGTAGTACCCAAATCGGGGTGGATTCACCCCTCCACTTT.

CDR3 bases: TGCAGCGTTGCCGGTCAGGGCAGGGAGACCCAGTACTTC. As protein: CSVAGQGRETQYF. The chain combines TRBV29-1 with TRBJ2-5, with D possibly matching TRBD1 (5 bases). The CDR3 runs to 13 residues. Germline lookup yields CDR1 SQVTM and CDR2 ANQGSEA. The germline V and J ends were trimmed by 4 bases and 5 bases, with 14 bases remaining between them.

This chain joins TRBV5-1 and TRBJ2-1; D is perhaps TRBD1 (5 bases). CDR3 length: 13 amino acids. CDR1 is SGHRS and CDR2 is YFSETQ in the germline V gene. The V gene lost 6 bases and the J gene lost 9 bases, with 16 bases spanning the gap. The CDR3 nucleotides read TGCGCCAGCATCGAGTCTAGTGGGGCTGAGCAGTTCTTC. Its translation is CASIESSGAEQFF.

CDR3 bases: TGTGCCAGCAGCAAAGTAAGGGGGTTGGACGAGCAGTACTTC. Its protein is CASSKVRGLDEQYF. This chain uses TRBV21-1 with TRBJ2-7; no check of the table's D call, TRBD1, against the DNA was made. TRBV21-1 is a pseudogene locus. The CDR3 totals 14 residues.

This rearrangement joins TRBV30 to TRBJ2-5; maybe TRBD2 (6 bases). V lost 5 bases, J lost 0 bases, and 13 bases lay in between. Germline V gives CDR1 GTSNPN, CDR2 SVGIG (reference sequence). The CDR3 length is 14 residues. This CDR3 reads CAWCLGGYQETQYF. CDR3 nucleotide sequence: TGTGCCTGGTGTCTGGGGGGTTACCAAGAGACCCAGTACTTC.

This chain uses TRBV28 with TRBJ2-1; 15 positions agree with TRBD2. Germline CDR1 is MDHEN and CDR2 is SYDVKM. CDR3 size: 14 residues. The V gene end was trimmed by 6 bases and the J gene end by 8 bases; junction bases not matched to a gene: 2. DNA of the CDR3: TGTGCCAGCAGGGGACTAGCGGGAGGTTATGAGCAGTTCTTC. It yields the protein CASRGLAGGYEQFF.

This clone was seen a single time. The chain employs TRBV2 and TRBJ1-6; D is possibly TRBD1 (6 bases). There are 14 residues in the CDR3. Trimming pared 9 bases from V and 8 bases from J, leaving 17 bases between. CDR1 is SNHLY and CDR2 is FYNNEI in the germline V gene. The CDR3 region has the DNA TGTGCCAGACGACAGGCCGTGGGTCATTCACCCCTCCACTTT. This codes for CARRQAVGHSPLHF.

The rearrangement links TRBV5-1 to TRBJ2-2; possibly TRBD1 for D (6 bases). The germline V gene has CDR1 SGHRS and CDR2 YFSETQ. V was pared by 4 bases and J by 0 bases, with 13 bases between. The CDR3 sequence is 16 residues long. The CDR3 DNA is TGCGCCAGCAGCCGTTACAGGGCCCCGAACACCGGGGAGCTGTTTTTT. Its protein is CASSRYRAPNTGELFF.

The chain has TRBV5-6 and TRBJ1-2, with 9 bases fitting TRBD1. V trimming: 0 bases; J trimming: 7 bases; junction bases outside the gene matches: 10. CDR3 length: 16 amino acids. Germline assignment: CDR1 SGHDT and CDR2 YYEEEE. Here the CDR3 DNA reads TGTGCCAGCAGCTTGGCGTTTGACAGGGGGTTAGGTGGCTACACCTTC. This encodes CASSLAFDRGLGGYTF.

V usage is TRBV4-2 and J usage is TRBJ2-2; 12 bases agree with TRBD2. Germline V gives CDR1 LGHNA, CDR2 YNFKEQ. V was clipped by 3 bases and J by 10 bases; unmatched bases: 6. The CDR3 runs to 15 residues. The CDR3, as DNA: TGTGCCAGCAGCCAGGCTAGCGGGGGGGTGGTGGAGCTGTTTTTT. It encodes CASSQASGGVVELFF.

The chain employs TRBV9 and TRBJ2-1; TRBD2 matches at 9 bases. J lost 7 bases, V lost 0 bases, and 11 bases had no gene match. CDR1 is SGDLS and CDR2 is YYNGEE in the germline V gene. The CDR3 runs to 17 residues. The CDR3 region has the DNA TGTGCCAGCAGCGTAGGAGGTAGCGGGGGAGTCGGGAATGAGCAGTTCTTC. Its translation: CASSVGGSGGVGNEQFF. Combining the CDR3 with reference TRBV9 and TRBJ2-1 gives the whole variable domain DSGVTQTPKHLITATGQRVTLRCSPRSGDLSVYWYQQSLDQGLQFLIQYYNGEERAKGNILERFSAQQFPDLHSELNLSSLELGDSALYFCASSVGGSGGVGNEQFFGPGTRLTVL.

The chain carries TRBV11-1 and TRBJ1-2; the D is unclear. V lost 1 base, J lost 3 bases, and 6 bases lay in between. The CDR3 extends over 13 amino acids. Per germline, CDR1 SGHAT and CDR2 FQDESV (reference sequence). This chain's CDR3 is CASSLGGHYGYTF. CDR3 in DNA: TGTGCCAGCAGCTTAGGAGGCCACTATGGCTACACCTTC. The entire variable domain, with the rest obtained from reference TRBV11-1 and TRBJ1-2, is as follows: EAEVAQSPRYKITEKSQAVAFWCDPISGHATLYWYRQILGQGPELLVQFQDESVVDDSQLPKDRFSAERLKGVDSTLKIQPAELGDSAMYLCASSLGGHYGYTFGSGTRLTVV.

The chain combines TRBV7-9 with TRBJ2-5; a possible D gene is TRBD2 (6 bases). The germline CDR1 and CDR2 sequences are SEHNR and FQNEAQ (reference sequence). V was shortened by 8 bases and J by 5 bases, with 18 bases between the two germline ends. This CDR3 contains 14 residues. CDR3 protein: CASEAGSSRETQYF. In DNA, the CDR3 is TGTGCCAGCGAAGCGGGTAGCAGCAGGGAGACCCAGTACTTC.

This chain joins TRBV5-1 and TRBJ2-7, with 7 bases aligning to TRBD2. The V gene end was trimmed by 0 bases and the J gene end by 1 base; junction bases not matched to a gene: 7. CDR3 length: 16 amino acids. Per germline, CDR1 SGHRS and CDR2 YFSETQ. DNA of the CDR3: TGCGCCAGCAGCTTGGTAAGCGGGGCCGGGTCCTACGAGCAGTACTTC. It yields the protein CASSLVSGAGSYEQYF.

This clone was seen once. The CDR3 bases are TGTGCCAGCAGCTTTGACAGGGGCTCTCAGCCCCAGCATTTT. This sequence encodes CASSFDRGSQPQHF. This chain links TRBV5-4 with TRBJ1-5; 8 bases agree with TRBD1. The CDR3 is made up of 14 amino acids. V lost 2 bases and J lost 6; bases outside the gene matches: 4. Germline V CDR1 and CDR2: SGHNT, YYREEE (reference sequence).

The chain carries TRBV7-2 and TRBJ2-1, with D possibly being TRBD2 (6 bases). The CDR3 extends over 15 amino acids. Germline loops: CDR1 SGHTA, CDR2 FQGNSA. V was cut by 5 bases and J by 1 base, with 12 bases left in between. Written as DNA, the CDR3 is TGTGCCAGCAGCGATAGCGGAAATTCCTACAATGAGCAGTTCTTC. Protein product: CASSDSGNSYNEQFF.

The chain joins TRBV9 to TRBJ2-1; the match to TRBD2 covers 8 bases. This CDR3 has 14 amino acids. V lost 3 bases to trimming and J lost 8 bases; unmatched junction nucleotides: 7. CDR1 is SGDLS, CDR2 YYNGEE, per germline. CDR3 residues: CASSAPGGGDEQFF. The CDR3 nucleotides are TGTGCCAGCAGCGCCCCGGGGGGGGGCGATGAGCAGTTCTTC.

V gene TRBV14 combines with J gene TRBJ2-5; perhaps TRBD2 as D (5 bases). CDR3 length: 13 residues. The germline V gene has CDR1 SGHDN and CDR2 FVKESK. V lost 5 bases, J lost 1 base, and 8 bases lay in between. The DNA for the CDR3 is TGTGCCAGCAGCTGGCGGGTCCAAGAGACCCAGTACTTC. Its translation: CASSWRVQETQYF.

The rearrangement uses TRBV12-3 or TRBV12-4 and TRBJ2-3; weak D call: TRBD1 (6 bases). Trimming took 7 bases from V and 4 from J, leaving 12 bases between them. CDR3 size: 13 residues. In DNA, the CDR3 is TGTGCCAGCACCATTACAGGGTCAGATACGCAGTATTTT. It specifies CASTITGSDTQYF.

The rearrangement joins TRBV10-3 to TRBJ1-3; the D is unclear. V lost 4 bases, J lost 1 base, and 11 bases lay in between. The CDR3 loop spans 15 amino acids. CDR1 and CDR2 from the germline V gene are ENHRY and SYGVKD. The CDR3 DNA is TGTGCCATCAGTGCCGAGGGAAGATCTGGAAACACCATATATTTT. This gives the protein CAISAEGRSGNTIYF.

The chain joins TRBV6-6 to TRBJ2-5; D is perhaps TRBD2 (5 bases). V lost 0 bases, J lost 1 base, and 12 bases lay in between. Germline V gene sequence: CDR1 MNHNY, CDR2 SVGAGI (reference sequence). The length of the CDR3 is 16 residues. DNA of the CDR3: TGTGCCAGCAGTTACTCGAGGGCTAACGCCCAAGAGACCCAGTACTTC. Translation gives CASSYSRANAQETQYF.

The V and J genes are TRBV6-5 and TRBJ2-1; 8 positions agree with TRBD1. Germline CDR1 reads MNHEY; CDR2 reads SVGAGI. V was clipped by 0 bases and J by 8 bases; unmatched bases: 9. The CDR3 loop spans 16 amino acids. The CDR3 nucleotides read TGTGCCAGCAGTTACTCATCCAGGGGGCGCTTTGATGAGCAGTTCTTC. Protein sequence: CASSYSSRGRFDEQFF.

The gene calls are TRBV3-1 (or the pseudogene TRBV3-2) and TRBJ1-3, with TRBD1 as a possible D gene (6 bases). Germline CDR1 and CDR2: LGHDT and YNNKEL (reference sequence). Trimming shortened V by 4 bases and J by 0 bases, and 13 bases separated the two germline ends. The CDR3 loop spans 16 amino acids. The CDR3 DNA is TGTGCCAGCAGCCGCGGCAGGGGTGGCTCTGGAAACACCATATATTTT. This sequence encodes CASSRGRGGSGNTIYF.

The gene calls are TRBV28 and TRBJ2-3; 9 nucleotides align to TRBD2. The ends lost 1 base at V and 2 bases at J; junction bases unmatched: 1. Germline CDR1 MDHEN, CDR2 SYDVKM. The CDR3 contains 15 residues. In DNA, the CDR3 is TGTGCCAGCAGTTTATCTAGCGGGGTCACAGATACGCAGTATTTT. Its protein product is CASSLSSGVTDTQYF.